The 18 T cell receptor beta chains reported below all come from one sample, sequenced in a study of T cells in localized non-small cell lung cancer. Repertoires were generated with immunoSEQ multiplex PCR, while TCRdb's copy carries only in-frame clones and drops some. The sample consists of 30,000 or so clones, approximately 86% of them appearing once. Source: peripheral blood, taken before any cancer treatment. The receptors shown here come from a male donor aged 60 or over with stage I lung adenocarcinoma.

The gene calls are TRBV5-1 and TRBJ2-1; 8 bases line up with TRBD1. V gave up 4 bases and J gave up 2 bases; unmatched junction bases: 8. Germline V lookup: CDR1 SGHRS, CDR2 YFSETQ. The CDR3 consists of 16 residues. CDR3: CASSVPLTGAYNEQFF. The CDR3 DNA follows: TGCGCCAGCAGCGTTCCACTGACAGGGGCCTACAATGAGCAGTTCTTC.

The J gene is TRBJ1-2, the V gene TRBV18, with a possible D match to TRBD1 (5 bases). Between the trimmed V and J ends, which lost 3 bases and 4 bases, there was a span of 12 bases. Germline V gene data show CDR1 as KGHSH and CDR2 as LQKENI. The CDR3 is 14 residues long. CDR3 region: CASSPEAQGYGYTF. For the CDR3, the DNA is TGTGCCAGCTCACCGGAGGCGCAGGGCTATGGCTACACCTTC. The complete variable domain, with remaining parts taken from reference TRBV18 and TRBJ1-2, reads NAGVMQNPRHLVRRRGQEARLRCSPMKGHSHVYWYRQLPEEGLKFMVYLQKENIIDESGMPKERFSAEFPKEGPSILRIQQVVRGDSAAYFCASSPEAQGYGYTFGSGTRLTVV.

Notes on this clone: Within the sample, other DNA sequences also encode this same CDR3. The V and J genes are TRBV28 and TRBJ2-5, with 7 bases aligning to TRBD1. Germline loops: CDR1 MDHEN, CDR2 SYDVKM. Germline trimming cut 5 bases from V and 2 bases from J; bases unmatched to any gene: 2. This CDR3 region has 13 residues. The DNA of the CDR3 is TGTGCCAGCAGTACGGGACAGCAAGAGACCCAGTACTTC. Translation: CASSTGQQETQYF.

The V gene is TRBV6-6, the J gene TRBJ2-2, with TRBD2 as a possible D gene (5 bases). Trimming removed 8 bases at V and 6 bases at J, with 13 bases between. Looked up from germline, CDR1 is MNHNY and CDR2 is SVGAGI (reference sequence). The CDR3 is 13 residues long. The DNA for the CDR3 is TGTGCCAGCGTTTTTACGGGGTCCGGGGAGCTGTTTTTT. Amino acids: CASVFTGSGELFF.

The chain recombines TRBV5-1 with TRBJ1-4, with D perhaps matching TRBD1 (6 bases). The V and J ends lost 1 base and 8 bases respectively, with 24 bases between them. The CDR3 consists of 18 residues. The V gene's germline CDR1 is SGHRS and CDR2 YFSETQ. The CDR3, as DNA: TGCGCCAGCAGCTTGAGTCCCCAGGACAGCCTAAGGGGGGAAAAACTGTTTTTT. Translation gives CASSLSPQDSLRGEKLFF. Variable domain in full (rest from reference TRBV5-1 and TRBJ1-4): KAGVTQTPRYLIKTRGQQVTLSCSPISGHRSVSWYQQTPGQGLQFLFEYFSETQRNKGNFPGRFSGRQFSNSRSEMNVSTLELGDSALYLCASSLSPQDSLRGEKLFFGSGTQLSVL.

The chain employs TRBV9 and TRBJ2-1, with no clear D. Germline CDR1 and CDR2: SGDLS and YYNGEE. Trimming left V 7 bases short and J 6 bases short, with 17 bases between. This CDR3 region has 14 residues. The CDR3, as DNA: TGTGCCAGCTCCCCCCTTTTACTCGTCAATGAGCAGTTCTTC. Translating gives CASSPLLLVNEQFF.

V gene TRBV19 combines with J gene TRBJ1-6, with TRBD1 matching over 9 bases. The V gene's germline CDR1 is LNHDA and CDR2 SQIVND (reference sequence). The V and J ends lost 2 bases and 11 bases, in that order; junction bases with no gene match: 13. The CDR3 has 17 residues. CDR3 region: CASSILWAETGGTPLHF. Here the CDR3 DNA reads TGTGCCAGTAGTATATTATGGGCCGAGACAGGGGGAACACCCCTCCACTTT.

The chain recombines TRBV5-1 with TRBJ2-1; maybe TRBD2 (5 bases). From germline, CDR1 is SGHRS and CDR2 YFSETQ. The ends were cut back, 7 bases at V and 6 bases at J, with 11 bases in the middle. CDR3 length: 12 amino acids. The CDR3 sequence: CASSSGSNEQFF. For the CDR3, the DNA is TGCGCCAGCTCATCGGGGTCCAATGAGCAGTTCTTC.

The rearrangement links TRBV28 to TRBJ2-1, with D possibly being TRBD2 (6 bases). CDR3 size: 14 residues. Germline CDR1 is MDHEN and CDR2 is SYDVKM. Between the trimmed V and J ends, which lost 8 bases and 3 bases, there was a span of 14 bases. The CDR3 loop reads CASCSREHYNEQFF. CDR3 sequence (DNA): TGTGCCAGCTGCTCGCGGGAACACTACAATGAGCAGTTCTTC.

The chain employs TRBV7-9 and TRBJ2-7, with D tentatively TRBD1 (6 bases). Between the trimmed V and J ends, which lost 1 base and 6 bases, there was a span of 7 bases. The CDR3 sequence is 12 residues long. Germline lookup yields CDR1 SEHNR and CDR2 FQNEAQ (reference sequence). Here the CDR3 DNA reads TGTGCCAGCAGCTTAGGGGGGCGCGAGCAGTACTTC. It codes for CASSLGGREQYF.

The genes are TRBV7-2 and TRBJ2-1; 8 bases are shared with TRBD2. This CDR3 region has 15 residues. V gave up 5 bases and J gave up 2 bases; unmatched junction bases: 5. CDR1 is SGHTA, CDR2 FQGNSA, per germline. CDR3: CASSKAGGAYNEQFF. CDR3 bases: TGTGCCAGCAGCAAGGCCGGGGGGGCCTACAATGAGCAGTTCTTC.

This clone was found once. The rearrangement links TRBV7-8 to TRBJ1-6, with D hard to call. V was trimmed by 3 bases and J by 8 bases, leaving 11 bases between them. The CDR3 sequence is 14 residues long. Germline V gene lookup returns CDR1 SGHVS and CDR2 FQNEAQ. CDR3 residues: CASSFVRRDSPLHF. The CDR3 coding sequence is TGTGCCAGCAGCTTCGTTAGGCGGGATTCACCCCTCCACTTT. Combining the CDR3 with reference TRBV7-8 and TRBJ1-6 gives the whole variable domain GAGVSQSPRYKVAKRGQDVALRCDPISGHVSLFWYQQALGQGPEFLTYFQNEAQLDKSGLPSDRFFAERPEGSVSTLKIQRTQQEDSAVYLCASSFVRRDSPLHFGNGTRLTVT.

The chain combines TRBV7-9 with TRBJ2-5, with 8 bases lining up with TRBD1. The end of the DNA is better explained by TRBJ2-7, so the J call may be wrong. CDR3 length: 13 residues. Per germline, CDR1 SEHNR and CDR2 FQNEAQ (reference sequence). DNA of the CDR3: TGTGCCAGCAGCAAGTGGACAGGGAACGAGCAGTACTTC. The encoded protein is CASSKWTGNEQYF.

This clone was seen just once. Here the CDR3 DNA reads TGTGCCAGTAGTATAGCCCAAGTAACGGGGATTGTCGACTATGGCTACACCTTC. Translated, it gives CASSIAQVTGIVDYGYTF. The rearrangement links TRBV19 to TRBJ1-2; D remains unclear. CDR1 and CDR2 from the germline V gene are LNHDA and SQIVND (reference sequence). With 1 base removed from V and 3 bases from J, the gap between germline ends came to 21 bases. The CDR3 extends over 18 amino acids.

In DNA form, the CDR3 reads TGTGCCAGCAGTTTAGCAGGGTTAGAGCAGTACTTC. Protein: CASSLAGLEQYF. The rearrangement links TRBV28 to TRBJ2-7; D might be TRBD1 (5 bases). This CDR3 has 12 residues. Germline-derived CDR1 and CDR2 are MDHEN and SYDVKM. The V end lost 2 bases, the J end lost 7 bases, and 9 bases lay between the germline ends. Looking up the rest from reference TRBV28 and TRBJ2-7 gives the full variable domain: DVKVTQSSRYLVKRTGEKVFLECVQDMDHENMFWYRQDPGLGLRLIYFSYDVKMKEKGDIPEGYSVSREKKERFSLILESASTNQTSMYLCASSLAGLEQYFGPGTRLTVT.

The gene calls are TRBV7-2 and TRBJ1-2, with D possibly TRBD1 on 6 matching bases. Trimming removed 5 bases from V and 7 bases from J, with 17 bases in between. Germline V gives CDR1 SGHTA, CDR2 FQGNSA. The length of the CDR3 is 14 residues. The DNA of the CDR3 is TGTGCCAGCAGCCCCCGTACAGGGAATTCTGGCTACACCTTC. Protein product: CASSPRTGNSGYTF.

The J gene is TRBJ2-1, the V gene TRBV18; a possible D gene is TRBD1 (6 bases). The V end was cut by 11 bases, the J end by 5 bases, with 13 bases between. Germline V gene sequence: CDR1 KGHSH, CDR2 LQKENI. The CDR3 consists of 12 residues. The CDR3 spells CAAGRQDNEQFF. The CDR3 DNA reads TGTGCCGCTGGAAGACAGGACAATGAGCAGTTCTTC.

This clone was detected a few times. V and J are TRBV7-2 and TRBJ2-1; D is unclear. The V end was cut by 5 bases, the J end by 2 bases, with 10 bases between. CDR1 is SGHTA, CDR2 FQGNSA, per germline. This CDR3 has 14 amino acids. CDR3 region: CASSLVGTYNEQFF. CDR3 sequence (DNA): TGTGCCAGCAGCCTAGTGGGGACCTACAATGAGCAGTTCTTC.